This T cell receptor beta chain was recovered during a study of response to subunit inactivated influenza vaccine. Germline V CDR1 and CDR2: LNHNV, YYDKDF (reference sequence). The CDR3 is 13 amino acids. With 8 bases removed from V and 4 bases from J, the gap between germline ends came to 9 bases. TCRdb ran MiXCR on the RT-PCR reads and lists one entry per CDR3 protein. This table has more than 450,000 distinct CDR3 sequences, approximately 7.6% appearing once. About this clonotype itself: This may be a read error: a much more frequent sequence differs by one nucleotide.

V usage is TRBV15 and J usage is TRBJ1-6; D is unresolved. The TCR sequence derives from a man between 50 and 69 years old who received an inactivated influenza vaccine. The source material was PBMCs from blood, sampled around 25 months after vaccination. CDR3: CATAGEYNSPLHF. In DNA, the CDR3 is TGTGCCACCGCGGGAGAATATAATTCACCCCTCCACTTT.